Shown below are 18 T cell receptor beta chains from a single sample sequenced in a study of T cells in Graves' hyperthyroidism and ophthalmopathy. Amplification of TCR beta CDR3 regions used RNA as the template. First-round RT-PCR targeting the TCR CDR3 was performed with the HTBI primer set. MiXCR, run by TCRdb on the multiplex PCR reads, gives a single entry per CDR3 protein. The profile shows about 250,000 distinct CDR3 sequences, roughly 22% of them singletons. What was sequenced was blood. Receptor source: a man between 25 and 39 years old with Graves' ophthalmopathy.

Many counts were recorded for this clonotype. J is TRBJ2-2 and V is TRBV3-1; TRBD2 aligns across 9 bases. Germline lookup yields CDR1 LGHDT and CDR2 YNNKEL (reference sequence). J lost 6 bases, V lost 6 bases, and 8 bases had no gene match. This CDR3 contains 15 residues. The CDR3 region is CASRLSGSSPGELFF. The DNA of the CDR3 is TGTGCCAGCAGACTTAGCGGGAGTTCTCCCGGGGAGCTGTTTTTT.

This clonotype has only a few counts. This sequence joins TRBV6-2 or TRBV6-3 and TRBJ2-1; the D gene is possibly TRBD2 (7 bases). The germline V gene encodes CDR1 MNHEY and CDR2 SVGEGT. This CDR3 comprises 12 residues. Trimming took off 6 bases at V and 10 bases at J, with 13 bases between the two ends. The CDR3, as DNA: TGTGCCAGCAGCCGGGGGGCCTGGGAGCAGTTCTTC. Protein: CASSRGAWEQFF.

In this sample, this clonotype turned up a few times. This chain uses TRBV20-1 with TRBJ2-1, with 9 bases fitting TRBD2. This CDR3 contains 15 residues. Germline V gives CDR1 DFQATT, CDR2 SNEGSKA (reference sequence). V was clipped by 8 bases and J by 7 bases; unmatched bases: 15. DNA for the CDR3: TGCAGTACTGAAATGGCAAGCGGGGGGTCGAATGAGCAGTTCTTC. Its protein product is CSTEMASGGSNEQFF.

Only a few counts were recorded for this clonotype. The rearrangement uses TRBV12-3 or TRBV12-4 and TRBJ2-1, with 9 bases identical to TRBD1. This CDR3 region has 13 residues. V lost 5 bases to trimming and J lost 5 bases; unmatched junction nucleotides: 1. DNA of the CDR3: TGTGCCAGCAGTGGGACAGGGCACAATGAGCAGTTCTTC. It codes for CASSGTGHNEQFF.

This clonotype was seen more than once but under ten times. Here the CDR3 reads CASNRGGPYNEQFF. The CDR3 bases are TGTGCCAGCAACAGGGGTGGGCCCTACAATGAGCAGTTCTTC. The chain links TRBV6-1 to TRBJ2-1, with 7 bases aligning to TRBD1. J lost 2 bases, V lost 7 bases, and 5 bases had no gene match. There are 14 residues in the CDR3. Germline V CDR1 and CDR2: MNHNS, SASEGT.

This clonotype occurred a few times. This rearrangement joins TRBV28 to TRBJ1-2; no firm D call. Trimming took off 6 bases at V and 8 bases at J, with 13 bases between the two ends. The CDR3 runs 12 residues. CDR1 is MDHEN, CDR2 SYDVKM, per germline. As DNA, the CDR3 is TGTGCCAGCAGGCCGCCGGAGAGGGGCTACACCTTC. Translating gives CASRPPERGYTF.

The V gene is TRBV7-2, the J gene TRBJ2-7; 9 bases fit TRBD1. CDR1 is SGHTA, CDR2 FQGNSA, per germline. The CDR3 loop spans 15 amino acids. The J segment lost 3 bases and the V segment lost 5 bases, leaving 8 bases of the junction unmatched. The CDR3 coding sequence is TGTGCCAGCAGCCAAAGACAGGGGGGGCTCTACGAGCAGTACTTC. Translating gives CASSQRQGGLYEQYF. The full variable domain, its missing parts supplied by reference TRBV7-2 and TRBJ2-7, is GAGVSQSPSNKVTEKGKDVELRCDPISGHTALYWYRQSLGQGLEFLIYFQGNSAPDKSGLPSDRFSAERTGGSVSTLTIQRTQQEDSAVYLCASSQRQGGLYEQYFGPGTRLTVT.

In its sample, this clonotype was seen many times. V usage is TRBV2 and J usage is TRBJ2-4; tentative D call: TRBD1 (6 bases). The CDR3 runs to 16 residues. Germline V gene sequence: CDR1 SNHLY, CDR2 FYNNEI. V was trimmed by 6 bases and J by 0 bases, leaving 15 bases between them. The CDR3 DNA reads TGTGCCAGCAGCCTCACAGGGAGACTAGCCAAAAACATTCAGTACTTC. This encodes CASSLTGRLAKNIQYF.

The rearrangement joins TRBV7-3 to TRBJ1-4; D ambiguous. V was cut by 5 bases and J by 8 bases, with 15 bases left in between. CDR3 length: 14 amino acids. Looked up from germline, CDR1 is SGHTA and CDR2 is FQGTGA. CDR3 amino acids: CASSTDSIGEKLFF. The CDR3 DNA sequence: TGTGCCAGCAGCACAGATTCAATAGGGGAAAAACTGTTTTTT.

This clonotype has a count of ten or more. The chain carries TRBV11-2 and TRBJ2-1; TRBD2 matches 13 bases. This CDR3 spans 15 amino acids. After removal of 3 bases from V and 4 bases from J, the junction contained 0 bases not matched to a gene. Germline V lookup: CDR1 SGHAT, CDR2 FQNNGV. CDR3 nucleotides: TGTGCCAGCAGCTTGGGACTAGCGGGATACAATGAGCAGTTCTTC. Its translation is CASSLGLAGYNEQFF. The entire variable domain, with the rest obtained from reference TRBV11-2 and TRBJ2-1, is as follows: EAGVAQSPRYKIIEKRQSVAFWCNPISGHATLYWYQQILGQGPKLLIQFQNNGVVDDSQLPKDRFSAERLKGVDSTLKIQPAKLEDSAVYLCASSLGLAGYNEQFFGPGTRLTVL.

In its sample, this clonotype was seen many times. The genes are TRBV11-2 and TRBJ2-1, with D perhaps matching TRBD1 (5 bases). Trimming removed 1 base from V and 15 bases from J, with 13 bases in between. The germline V gene has CDR1 SGHAT and CDR2 FQNNGV. The CDR3 has 12 amino acids. As DNA, the CDR3 is TGTGCCAGCAGCTTAGTTCGCCAGGGTTCGTTCTTC. Amino acid sequence: CASSLVRQGSFF.

The chain links TRBV28 to TRBJ2-5; a possible D gene is TRBD2 (5 bases). The germline CDR1 and CDR2 sequences are MDHEN and SYDVKM. Between the trimmed V and J ends, which lost 4 bases and 5 bases, there was a span of 14 bases. The CDR3 is made up of 14 amino acids. The CDR3 region is CASSSTTTAETQYF. Written as DNA, the CDR3 is TGTGCCAGCAGTTCGACTACGACTGCGGAGACCCAGTACTTC.

The chain recombines TRBV11-2 with TRBJ1-1, with D perhaps matching TRBD1 (5 bases). Germline V gene lookup returns CDR1 SGHAT and CDR2 FQNNGV. CDR3 length: 11 amino acids. CDR3 residues: CVVGVNTEAFF. The CDR3 DNA is TGTGTGGTGGGGGTGAACACTGAAGCTTTCTTT.

The V gene is TRBV3-1, the J gene TRBJ1-2, with D possibly being TRBD1 (6 bases). V lost 0 bases, J lost 8 bases, and 10 bases lay in between. CDR3 length: 13 amino acids. Per the germline V gene, CDR1 is LGHDT and CDR2 is YNNKEL (reference sequence). The CDR3 DNA is TGTGCCAGCAGCCAAGAGGGGGGCTGGGGCTACACCTTC. This sequence encodes CASSQEGGWGYTF.

This clonotype turned up a few times. The junction does not match germline at one end; this may be a read error. This chain uses TRBV11-2 with TRBJ1-1, with D unresolved. From germline, CDR1 is SGHAT and CDR2 FQNNGV. This CDR3 is 15 amino acids long. This CDR3 is CAGSEEGMVNTEAFF. The CDR3 nucleotides are TGTGCCGGCAGCGAAGAAGGGATGGTAAACACTGAAGCTTTCTTT.

This clonotype came up many times. V is TRBV11-2 and J is TRBJ2-3; D gene uncertain. This CDR3 region has 17 residues. Germline CDR1 SGHAT, CDR2 FQNNGV. Trimming cost V 3 bases and J 2 bases, with 18 bases left between them. DNA of the CDR3: TGTGCCAGCAGCTTGGTTCCAGAAGAAGTCTTCACAGATACGCAGTATTTT. Amino acids: CASSLVPEEVFTDTQYF. The full variable domain, with the rest looked up from reference TRBV11-2 and TRBJ2-3, is EAGVAQSPRYKIIEKRQSVAFWCNPISGHATLYWYQQILGQGPKLLIQFQNNGVVDDSQLPKDRFSAERLKGVDSTLKIQPAKLEDSAVYLCASSLVPEEVFTDTQYFGPGTRLTVL.

The chain has TRBV6-6 and TRBJ1-1; 7 bases are shared with TRBD1. The CDR3 spans 15 residues. The germline V gene has CDR1 MNHNY and CDR2 SVGAGI (reference sequence). V lost 2 bases, J lost 6 bases, and 9 bases stayed unmatched. The CDR3 protein is CASSYLEDRQPEAFF. The CDR3 coding sequence is TGTGCCAGCAGTTACCTAGAGGACAGGCAGCCTGAAGCTTTCTTT.

The CDR3 DNA sequence: TGTGCCAGTCAGAGGGGTCTAGCGGGAGGCGCCCCGGGAACCGGGGAGCTGTTTTTT. Its protein product is CASQRGLAGGAPGTGELFF. The V call is TRBV19, the J call TRBJ2-2, with TRBD2 identical over 11 bases. The V gene's germline CDR1 is LNHDA and CDR2 SQIVND (reference sequence). There are 19 residues in the CDR3. Trimming took 8 bases from V and 5 from J; bases not matched to a gene: 19.